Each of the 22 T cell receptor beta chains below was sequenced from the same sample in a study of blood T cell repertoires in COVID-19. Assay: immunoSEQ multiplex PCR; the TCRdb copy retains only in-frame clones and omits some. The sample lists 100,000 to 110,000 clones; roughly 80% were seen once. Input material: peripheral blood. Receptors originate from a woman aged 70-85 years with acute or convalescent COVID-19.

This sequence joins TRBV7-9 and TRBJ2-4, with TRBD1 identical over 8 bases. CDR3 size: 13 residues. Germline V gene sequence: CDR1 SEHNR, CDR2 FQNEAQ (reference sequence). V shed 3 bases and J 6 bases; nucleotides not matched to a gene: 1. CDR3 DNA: TGTGCCAGCAGCTTCGACAGGGGAAACATTCAGTACTTC. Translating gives CASSFDRGNIQYF.

The CDR3 nucleotides read TGTGCCAGCAGAGCGGACAGGGGGCCTTATTCACCCCTCCACTTT. Translated, it gives CASRADRGPYSPLHF. V usage is TRBV27 and J usage is TRBJ1-6, with 11 positions matching TRBD1. This CDR3 has 15 residues. Looked up from germline, CDR1 is MNHEY and CDR2 is SMNVEV (reference sequence). After removal of 6 bases from V and 8 bases from J, the junction contained 6 bases not matched to a gene.

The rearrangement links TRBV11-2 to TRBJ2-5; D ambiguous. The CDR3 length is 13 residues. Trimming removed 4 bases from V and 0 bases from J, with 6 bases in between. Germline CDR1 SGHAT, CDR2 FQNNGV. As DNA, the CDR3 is TGTGCCAGCAGCTCTATGTACCAAGAGACCCAGTACTTC. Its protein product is CASSSMYQETQYF. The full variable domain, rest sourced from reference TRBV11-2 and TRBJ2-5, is EAGVAQSPRYKIIEKRQSVAFWCNPISGHATLYWYQQILGQGPKLLIQFQNNGVVDDSQLPKDRFSAERLKGVDSTLKIQPAKLEDSAVYLCASSSMYQETQYFGPGTRLLVL.

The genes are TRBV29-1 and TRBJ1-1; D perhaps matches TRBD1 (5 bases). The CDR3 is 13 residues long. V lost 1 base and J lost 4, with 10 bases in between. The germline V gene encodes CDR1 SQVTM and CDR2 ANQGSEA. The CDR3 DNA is TGCAGCGTTGAAGGATCGGGGGGCACTGAAGCTTTCTTT. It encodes CSVEGSGGTEAFF.

As DNA, the CDR3 is TGTGCCAGCAGTGAAGGGGCGGGACAGGGCCAAGAGACCCAGTACTTC. This sequence encodes CASSEGAGQGQETQYF. This chain uses TRBV6-1 with TRBJ2-5; TRBD1 matches 9 bases. Germline CDR1 reads MNHNS; CDR2 reads SASEGT. This CDR3 has 16 amino acids. V was pared by 1 base and J by 1 base, with 4 bases of the junction left unmatched.

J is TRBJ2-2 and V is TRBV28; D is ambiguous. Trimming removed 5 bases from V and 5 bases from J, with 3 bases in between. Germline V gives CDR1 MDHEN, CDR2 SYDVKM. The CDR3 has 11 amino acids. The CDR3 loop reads CASSLTGELFF. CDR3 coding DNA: TGTGCCAGCAGTCTGACCGGGGAGCTGTTTTTT.

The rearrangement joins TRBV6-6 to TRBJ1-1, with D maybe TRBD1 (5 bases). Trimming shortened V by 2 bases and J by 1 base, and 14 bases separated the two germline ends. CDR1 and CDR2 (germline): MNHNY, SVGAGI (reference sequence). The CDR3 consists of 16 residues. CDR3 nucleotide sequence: TGTGCCAGCAGTTACACAGGTGGAGACCCGAACACTGAAGCTTTCTTT. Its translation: CASSYTGGDPNTEAFF.

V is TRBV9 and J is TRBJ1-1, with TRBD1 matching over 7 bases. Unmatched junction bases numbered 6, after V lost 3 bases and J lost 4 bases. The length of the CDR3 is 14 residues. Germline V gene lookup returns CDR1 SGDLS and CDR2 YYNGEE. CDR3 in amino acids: CASSDTGVGTEAFF. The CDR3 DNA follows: TGTGCCAGCAGCGACACAGGGGTGGGCACTGAAGCTTTCTTT. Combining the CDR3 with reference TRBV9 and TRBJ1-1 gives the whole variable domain DSGVTQTPKHLITATGQRVTLRCSPRSGDLSVYWYQQSLDQGLQFLIQYYNGEERAKGNILERFSAQQFPDLHSELNLSSLELGDSALYFCASSDTGVGTEAFFGQGTRLTVV.

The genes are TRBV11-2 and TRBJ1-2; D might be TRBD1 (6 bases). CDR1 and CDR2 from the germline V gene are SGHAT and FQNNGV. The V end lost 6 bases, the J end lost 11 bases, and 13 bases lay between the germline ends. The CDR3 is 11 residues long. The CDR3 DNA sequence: TGTGCCAGCAGTAACAGGGTTGTTTACACCTTC. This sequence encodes CASSNRVVYTF.

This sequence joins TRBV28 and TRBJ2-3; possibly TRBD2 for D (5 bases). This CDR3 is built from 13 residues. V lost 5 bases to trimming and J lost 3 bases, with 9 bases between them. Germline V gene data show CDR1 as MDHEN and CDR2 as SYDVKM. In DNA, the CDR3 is TGTGCCAGCAGTCCTCCGGGGACAGATACGCAGTATTTT. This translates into CASSPPGTDTQYF.

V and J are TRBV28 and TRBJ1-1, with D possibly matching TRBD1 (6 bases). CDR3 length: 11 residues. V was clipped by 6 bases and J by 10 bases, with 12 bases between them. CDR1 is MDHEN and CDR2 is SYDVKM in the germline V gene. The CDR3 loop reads CASRTGTPAFF. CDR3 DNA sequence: TGTGCCAGCAGGACGGGGACACCAGCTTTCTTT.

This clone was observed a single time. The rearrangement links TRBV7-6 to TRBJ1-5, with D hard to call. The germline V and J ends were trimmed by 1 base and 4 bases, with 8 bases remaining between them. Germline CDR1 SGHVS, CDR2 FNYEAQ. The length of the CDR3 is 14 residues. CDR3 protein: CASSLDEGNQPQHF. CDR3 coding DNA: TGTGCCAGCAGCTTAGACGAGGGAAATCAGCCCCAGCATTTT. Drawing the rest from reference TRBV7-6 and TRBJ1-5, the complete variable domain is GAGVSQSPRYKVTKRGQDVALRCDPISGHVSLYWYRQALGQGPEFLTYFNYEAQQDKSGLPNDRFSAERPEGSISTLTIQRTEQRDSAMYRCASSLDEGNQPQHFGDGTRLSIL.

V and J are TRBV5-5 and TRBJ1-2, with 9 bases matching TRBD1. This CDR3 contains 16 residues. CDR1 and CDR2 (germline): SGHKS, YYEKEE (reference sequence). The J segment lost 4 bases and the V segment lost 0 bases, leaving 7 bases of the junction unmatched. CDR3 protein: CASSLAQGAVTYGYTF. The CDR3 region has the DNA TGTGCCAGCAGCTTGGCACAGGGGGCGGTCACCTATGGCTACACCTTC.

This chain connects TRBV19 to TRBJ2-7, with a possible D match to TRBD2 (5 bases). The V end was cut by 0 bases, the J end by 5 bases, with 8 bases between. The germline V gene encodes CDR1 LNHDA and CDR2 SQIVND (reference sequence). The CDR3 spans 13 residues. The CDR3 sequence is CASSIDLRDEQYV. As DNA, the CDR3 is TGTGCCAGTAGTATAGATTTGAGGGACGAGCAGTACGTC.

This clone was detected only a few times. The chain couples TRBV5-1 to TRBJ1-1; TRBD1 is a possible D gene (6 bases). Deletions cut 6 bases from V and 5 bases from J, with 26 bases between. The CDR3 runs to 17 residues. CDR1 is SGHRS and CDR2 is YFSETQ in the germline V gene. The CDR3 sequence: CASILAPGTRGKTEAFF. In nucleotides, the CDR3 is TGCGCCAGCATCTTAGCTCCAGGTACCAGGGGTAAAACTGAAGCTTTCTTT.

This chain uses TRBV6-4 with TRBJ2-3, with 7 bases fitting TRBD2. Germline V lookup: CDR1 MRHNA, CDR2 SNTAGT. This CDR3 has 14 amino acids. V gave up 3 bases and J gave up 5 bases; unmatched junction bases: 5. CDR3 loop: CASSETGGIDTQYF. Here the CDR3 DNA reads TGTGCCAGCAGTGAAACGGGGGGTATAGATACGCAGTATTTT.

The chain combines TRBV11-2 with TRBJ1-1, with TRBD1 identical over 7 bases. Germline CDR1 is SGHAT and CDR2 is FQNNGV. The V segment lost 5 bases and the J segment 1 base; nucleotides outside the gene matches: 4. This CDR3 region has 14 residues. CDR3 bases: TGTGCCAGCAGCCCCGGACAGGAGAACACTGAAGCTTTCTTT. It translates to CASSPGQENTEAFF. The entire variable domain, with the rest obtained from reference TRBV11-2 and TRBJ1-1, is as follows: EAGVAQSPRYKIIEKRQSVAFWCNPISGHATLYWYQQILGQGPKLLIQFQNNGVVDDSQLPKDRFSAERLKGVDSTLKIQPAKLEDSAVYLCASSPGQENTEAFFGQGTRLTVV.

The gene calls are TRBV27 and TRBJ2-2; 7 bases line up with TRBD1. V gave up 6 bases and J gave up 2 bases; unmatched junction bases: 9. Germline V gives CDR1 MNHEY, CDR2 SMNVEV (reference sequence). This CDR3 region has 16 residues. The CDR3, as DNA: TGTGCCAGCAGCATATCGGACAGGACAAACACCGGGGAGCTGTTTTTT. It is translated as CASSISDRTNTGELFF.

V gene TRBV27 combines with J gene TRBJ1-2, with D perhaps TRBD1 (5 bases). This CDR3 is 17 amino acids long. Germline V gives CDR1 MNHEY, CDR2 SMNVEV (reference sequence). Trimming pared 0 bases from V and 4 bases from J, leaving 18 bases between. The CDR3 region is CASSLSGGGDSLYGYTF. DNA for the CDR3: TGTGCCAGCAGTTTATCGGGGGGGGGAGACAGCCTCTATGGCTACACCTTC.

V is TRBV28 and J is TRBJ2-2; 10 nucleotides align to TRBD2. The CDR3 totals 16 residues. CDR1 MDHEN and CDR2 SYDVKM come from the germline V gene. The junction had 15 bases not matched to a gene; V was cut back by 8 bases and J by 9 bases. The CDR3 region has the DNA TGTGCCAGCCGCCGAGAAGTAGCGGGGGGTATCCGGGAGCTGTTTTTT. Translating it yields CASRREVAGGIRELFF.

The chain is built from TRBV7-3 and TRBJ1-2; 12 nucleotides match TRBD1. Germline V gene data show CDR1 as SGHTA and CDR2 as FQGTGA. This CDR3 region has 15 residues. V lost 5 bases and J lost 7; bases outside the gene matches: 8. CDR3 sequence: CASSLGQGAVGGYTF. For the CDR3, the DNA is TGTGCCAGCAGCCTGGGACAGGGGGCTGTCGGTGGCTACACCTTC.

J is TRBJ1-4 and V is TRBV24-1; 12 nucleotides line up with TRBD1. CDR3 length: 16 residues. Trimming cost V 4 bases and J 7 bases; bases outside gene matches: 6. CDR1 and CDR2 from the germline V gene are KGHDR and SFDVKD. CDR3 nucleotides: TGTGCCACCAGTGAAGGGACAGGGGGCGGTGGTGAAAAACTGTTTTTT. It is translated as CATSEGTGGGGEKLFF.